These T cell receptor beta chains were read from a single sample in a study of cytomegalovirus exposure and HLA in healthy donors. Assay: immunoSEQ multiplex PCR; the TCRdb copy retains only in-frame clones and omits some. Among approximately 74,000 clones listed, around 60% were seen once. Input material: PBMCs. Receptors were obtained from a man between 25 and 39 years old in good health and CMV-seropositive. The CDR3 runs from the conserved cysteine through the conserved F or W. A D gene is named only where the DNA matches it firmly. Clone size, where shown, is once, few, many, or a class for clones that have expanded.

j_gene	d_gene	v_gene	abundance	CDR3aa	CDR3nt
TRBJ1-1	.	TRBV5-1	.	CASKGDIMNTEAFF	TGCGCCAGCAAAGGGGACATCATGAACACTGAAGCTTTCTTT
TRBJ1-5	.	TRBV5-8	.	CASSLGAGDYSNQPQHF	TGTGCCAGCAGCTTGGGCGCAGGGGATTATAGCAATCAGCCCCAGCATTTT
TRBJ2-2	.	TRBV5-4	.	CASSRGGGGTGELFF	TGTGCCAGCAGCAGGGGAGGGGGTGGCACCGGGGAGCTGTTTTTT
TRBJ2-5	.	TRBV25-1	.	CASSESSGGVGETQYF	TGTGCCAGCAGTGAGTCAAGCGGTGGGGTAGGAGAGACCCAGTACTTC
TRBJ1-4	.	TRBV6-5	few	CASTRVSGEKLFF	TGTGCCAGCACCAGGGTTTCAGGTGAAAAACTGTTTTTT
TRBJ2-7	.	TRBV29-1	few	CSLLDFSEQYF	TGCAGCCTCCTGGACTTCTCCGAGCAGTACTTC
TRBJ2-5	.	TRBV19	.	CASSITGWETQYF	TGTGCCAGTAGTATCACAGGGTGGGAGACCCAGTACTTC
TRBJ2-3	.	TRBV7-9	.	CASSFTGDRTDTQYF	TGTGCCAGCAGCTTTACGGGGGACCGCACAGATACGCAGTATTTT
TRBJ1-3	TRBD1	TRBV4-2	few	CASSQDAGTGFAYSLGNTIYF	TGTGCCAGCAGCCAAGACGCCGGGACAGGTTTCGCCTATTCCCTCGGAAACACCATATATTTT
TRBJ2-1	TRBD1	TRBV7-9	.	CASTDRENDNEQFF	TGTGCCAGCACGGACAGGGAGAACGACAATGAGCAGTTCTTC
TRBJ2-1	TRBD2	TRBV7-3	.	CASSLPGGAYNEQFF	TGTGCCAGCAGCTTACCGGGGGGGGCGTACAATGAGCAGTTCTTC
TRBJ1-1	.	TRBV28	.	CASSSNTEAFF	TGTGCCAGCAGCTCTAACACTGAAGCTTTCTTT
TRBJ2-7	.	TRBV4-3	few	CASSQDTLERVYEQYF	TGCGCCAGCAGCCAAGACACCCTTGAGCGGGTCTACGAGCAGTACTTC
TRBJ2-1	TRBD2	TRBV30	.	CAWSASGGYNEQFF	TGTGCCTGGAGCGCTAGCGGGGGGTACAATGAGCAGTTCTTC
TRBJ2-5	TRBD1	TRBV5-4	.	CASSEAQGAGETQYF	TGTGCCAGCAGCGAAGCCCAGGGGGCGGGTGAGACCCAGTACTTC
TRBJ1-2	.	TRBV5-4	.	CASSLGQGNYGYTF	TGTGCCAGCAGCTTGGGGCAGGGGAACTATGGCTACACCTTC
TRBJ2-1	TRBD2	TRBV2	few	CASIAWAGGHEQFF	TGTGCCAGCATAGCATGGGCGGGAGGGCATGAGCAGTTCTTC
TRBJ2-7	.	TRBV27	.	CASSSPMSEQYF	TGTGCCAGCAGTTCCCCTATGAGTGAGCAGTACTTC
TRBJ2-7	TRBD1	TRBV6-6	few	CASRPRDRVPYEQYF	TGTGCCAGCAGACCCCGGGACAGGGTTCCCTACGAGCAGTACTTC
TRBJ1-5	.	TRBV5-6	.	CASSFSDSNQPQHF	TGTGCCAGCAGCTTTTCAGATAGCAATCAGCCCCAGCATTTT
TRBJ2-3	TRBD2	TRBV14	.	CASSQAPGLTDTQYF	TGTGCCAGCAGCCAAGCACCGGGACTAACAGATACGCAGTATTTT
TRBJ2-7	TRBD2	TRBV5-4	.	CASRDGLAGGPEQYF	TGTGCCAGCAGGGACGGACTAGCGGGGGGGCCCGAGCAGTACTTC
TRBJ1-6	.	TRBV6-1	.	CASRTQGGSPLHF	TGTGCCAGCAGGACTCAGGGCGGTTCACCCCTCCACTTT
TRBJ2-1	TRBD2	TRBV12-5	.	CASDGTSGRKSYNEQFF	TGTGCTAGTGACGGGACTAGCGGGAGGAAGTCCTACAATGAGCAGTTCTTC
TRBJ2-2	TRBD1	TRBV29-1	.	CSAAQGAGGELFF	TGCAGCGCCGCCCAGGGGGCGGGCGGGGAGCTGTTTTTT
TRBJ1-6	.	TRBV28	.	CASRPGRDSPLHF	TGTGCCAGCAGACCCGGGAGAGATTCACCCCTCCACTTT
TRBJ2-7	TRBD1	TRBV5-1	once	CASSLGLGGTDYYEQYF	TGCGCCAGCAGCTTGGGTTTAGGTGGGACAGATTACTACGAGCAGTACTTC
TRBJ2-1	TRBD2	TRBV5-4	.	CASSSAGTSEFIDEQFF	TGTGCCAGCAGTTCGGCCGGGACTAGCGAGTTTATCGATGAGCAGTTCTTC
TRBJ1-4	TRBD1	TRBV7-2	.	CASSISTGYGEKLFF	TGTGCCAGCAGCATTTCGACAGGGTATGGAGAAAAACTGTTTTTT
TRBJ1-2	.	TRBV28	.	CASSRPGGRTYGYTF	TGTGCCAGCAGTCGTCCGGGCGGGAGAACCTATGGCTACACCTTC
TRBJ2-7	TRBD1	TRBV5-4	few	CASSPPGQGDYEQYF	TGTGCCAGCAGCCCACCGGGACAGGGTGACTACGAGCAGTACTTC
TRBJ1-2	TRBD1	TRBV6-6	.	CASSYSRASGTVGYTF	TGTGCCAGCAGTTACTCGAGAGCCTCTGGGACAGTTGGCTACACCTTC
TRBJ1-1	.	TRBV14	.	CASSQERAGRAFF	TGTGCCAGCAGCCAAGAGCGGGCAGGGAGGGCTTTCTTT
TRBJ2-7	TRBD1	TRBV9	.	CASSVATGGPYEQYF	TGTGCCAGCAGCGTAGCTACAGGGGGTCCCTACGAGCAGTACTTC
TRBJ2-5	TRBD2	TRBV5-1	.	CASSLLGLAGGGGSGGKETQYF	TGCGCCAGCAGCTTGTTGGGACTAGCGGGAGGCGGTGGATCTGGGGGAAAAGAGACCCAGTACTTC
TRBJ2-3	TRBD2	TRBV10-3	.	CAISVAGGWGTDTQYF	TGTGCCATCAGTGTAGCGGGAGGGTGGGGCACAGATACGCAGTATTTT
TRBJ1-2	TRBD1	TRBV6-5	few	CASRDLLGQTYGYTF	TGTGCCAGCAGAGACCTGCTGGGACAGACTTATGGCTACACCTTC
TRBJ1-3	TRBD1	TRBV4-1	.	CASSQDRGTGNTIYF	TGCGCCAGCAGCCAAGACAGGGGGACTGGAAACACCATATATTTT
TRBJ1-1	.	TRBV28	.	CASSPHGGSMNTEAFF	TGTGCCAGCAGTCCCCACGGCGGCAGTATGAACACTGAAGCTTTCTTT
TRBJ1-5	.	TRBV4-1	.	CASSQDGSRNSNQPQHF	TGCGCCAGCAGCCAAGATGGTAGCCGAAATAGCAATCAGCCCCAGCATTTT
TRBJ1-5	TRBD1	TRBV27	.	CASTDRENQPQHF	TGTGCCAGCACTGACAGGGAGAATCAGCCCCAGCATTTT
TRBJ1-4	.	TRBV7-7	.	CASSLERGVNEKLFF	TGTGCCAGCAGCTTAGAGCGGGGAGTAAATGAAAAACTGTTTTTT
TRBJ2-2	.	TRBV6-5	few	CAINSDTGELFF	TGTGCCATTAACTCTGACACCGGGGAGCTGTTTTTT
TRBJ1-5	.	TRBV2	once	CASSQDNLNQPQHF	TGTGCCAGCAGTCAGGACAACCTCAATCAGCCCCAGCATTTT
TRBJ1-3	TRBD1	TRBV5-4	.	CASSQGQISGNTIYF	TGTGCCAGCAGCCAGGGACAGATCTCTGGAAACACCATATATTTT
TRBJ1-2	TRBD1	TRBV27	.	CASRGGQGASGYTF	TGTGCCAGCAGAGGGGGACAGGGGGCATCCGGCTACACCTTC
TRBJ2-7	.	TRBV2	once	CASSKQDSYEQYF	TGTGCCAGCAGTAAACAGGACTCCTACGAGCAGTACTTC
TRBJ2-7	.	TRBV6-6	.	CASVDPGGPRKQYF	TGTGCCAGCGTAGACCCCGGGGGACCCAGGAAGCAGTACTTC